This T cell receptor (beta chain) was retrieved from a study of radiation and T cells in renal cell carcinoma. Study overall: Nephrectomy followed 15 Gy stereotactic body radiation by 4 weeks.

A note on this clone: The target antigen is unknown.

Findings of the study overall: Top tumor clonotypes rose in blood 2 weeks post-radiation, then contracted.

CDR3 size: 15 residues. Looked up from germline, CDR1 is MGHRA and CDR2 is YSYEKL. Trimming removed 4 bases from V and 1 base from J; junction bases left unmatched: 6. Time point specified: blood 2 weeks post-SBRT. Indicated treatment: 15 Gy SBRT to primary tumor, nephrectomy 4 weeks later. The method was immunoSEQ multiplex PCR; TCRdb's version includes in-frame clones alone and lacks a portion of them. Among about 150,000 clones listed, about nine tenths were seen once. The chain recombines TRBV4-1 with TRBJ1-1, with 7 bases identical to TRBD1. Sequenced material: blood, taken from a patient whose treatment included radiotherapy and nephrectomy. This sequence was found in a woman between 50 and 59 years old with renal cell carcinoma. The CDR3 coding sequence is TGCGCCAGCAGCCGGGAGGGGGCTGAGAACACTGAAGCTTTCTTT. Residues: CASSREGAENTEAFF.